This is a list of T cell receptor beta chains from one sample in a study of breast tumors, draining lymph nodes, adjacent tissues. TCRdb fed the multiplex PCR reads into MiXCR, producing one record per CDR3 protein. The data hold more than 250,000 distinct CDR3 sequences, with 30% observed a single time. Material: axillary lymph node tissue. The source is a female donor with breast cancer. Some clones in this sample may be carry-over from other donors' samples. CDR3s include the opening cysteine and the closing phenylalanine or tryptophan. Fields, in order: J gene, clone size, D gene, V gene, CDR3 protein, CDR3 DNA. The D gene is left open where the match is weak. The listing skips clone size in some rows; elsewhere it reads once, few, many or a size class.

>TRBJ2-5|many|NA|TRBV11-3
CASSLRLDGETQYF
TGTGCCAGCAGCTTGAGACTAGATGGGGAGACCCAGTACTTC
>TRBJ2-5|many|TRBD2|TRBV6-1
CASSPGTSSETQYF
TGTGCCAGCAGTCCGGGGACTAGCTCGGAGACCCAGTACTTC
>TRBJ2-7|many|TRBD1|TRBV20-1
CSATQGAFGEQYF
TGCAGTGCCACACAGGGGGCATTCGGCGAGCAGTACTTC
>TRBJ2-2|many|TRBD2|TRBV11-2
CASSSTRREYPTTGELFF
TGTGCCAGCAGCTCTACTCGGCGGGAGTATCCTACCACCGGGGAGCTGTTTTTT
>TRBJ1-1|few|TRBD1|TRBV13
CASSKRDSQAFF
TGTGCCAGCAGCAAAAGGGACAGTCAAGCTTTCTTT
>TRBJ1-1|NA|NA|TRBV2
CASTLNTEAFF
TGTGCCAGCACCCTGAACACTGAAGCTTTCTTT
>TRBJ2-3|many|NA|TRBV20-1
CSANSFNTDTQYF
TGCAGTGCTAACTCATTTAACACAGATACGCAGTATTTT
>TRBJ2-7|many|TRBD2|TRBV20-1
CSARTSDYEQYF
TGCAGTGCTAGGACTAGCGACTACGAGCAGTACTTC
>TRBJ1-6|NA|NA|TRBV7-6
CASSLARGTWREDSPLHF
TGTGCCAGCAGCTTAGCGCGGGGCACATGGCGCGAGGATTCACCCCTCCACTTT
>TRBJ1-4|many|TRBD1|TRBV19
CASSITRGRTTNEKLFF
TGTGCCAGTAGTATTACCAGGGGGAGGACAACTAATGAAAAACTGTTTTTT
>TRBJ2-3|many|NA|TRBV15
CATSRDFGLGGTDTQYF
TGTGCCACCAGCAGAGATTTCGGGTTAGGGGGCACAGATACGCAGTATTTT
>TRBJ2-3|once|NA|TRBV25-1
CASLSGRTDTQYF
TGTGCTAGTCTCTCGGGGCGCACAGATACGCAGTATTTT
>TRBJ2-7|many|TRBD2|TRBV6-6
CASSYYTRLAGTYEQYF
TGTGCCAGCAGTTACTACACAAGACTAGCGGGTACCTACGAGCAGTACTTC
>TRBJ1-1|NA|NA|TRBV7-9
CASSLVLNTEAFF
TGTGCCAGCAGCTTAGTTTTGAACACTGAAGCTTTCTTT
>TRBJ1-5|many|NA|TRBV12-3/TRBV12-4
CASSPPPGQPQHF
TGTGCCAGCAGCCCCCCGCCGGGTCAGCCCCAGCATTTT
>TRBJ2-2|NA|NA|TRBV13
CASRVLGELFF
TGTGCCAGCAGGGTGCTCGGGGAGTTGTTTTTT
>TRBJ2-6|NA|TRBD2|TRBV5-1
CASRRLADTGANVLTF
TGCGCCAGCAGACGACTAGCGGATACCGGGGCCAACGTCCTGACTTTC
>TRBJ2-7|many|TRBD2|TRBV4-1
CASSQEAGGRYEQYF
TGCGCCAGCAGCCAAGAGGCGGGAGGAAGGTACGAGCAGTACTTC
>TRBJ2-1|many|NA|TRBV9
CASSVALDEQFF
TGTGCCAGCAGCGTAGCTCTGGATGAGCAGTTCTTC